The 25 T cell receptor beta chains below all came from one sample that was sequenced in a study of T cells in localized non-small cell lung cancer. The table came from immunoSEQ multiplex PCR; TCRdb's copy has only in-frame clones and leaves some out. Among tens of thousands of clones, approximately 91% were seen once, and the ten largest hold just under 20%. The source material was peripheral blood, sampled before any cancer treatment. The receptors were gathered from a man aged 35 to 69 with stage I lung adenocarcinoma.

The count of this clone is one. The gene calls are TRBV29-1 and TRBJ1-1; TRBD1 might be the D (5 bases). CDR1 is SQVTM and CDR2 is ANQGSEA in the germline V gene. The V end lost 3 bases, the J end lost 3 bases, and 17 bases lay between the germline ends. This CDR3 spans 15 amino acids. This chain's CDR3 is CSVDAFGHLDTEAFF. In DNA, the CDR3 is TGCAGCGTTGACGCGTTTGGACATCTGGACACTGAAGCTTTCTTT.

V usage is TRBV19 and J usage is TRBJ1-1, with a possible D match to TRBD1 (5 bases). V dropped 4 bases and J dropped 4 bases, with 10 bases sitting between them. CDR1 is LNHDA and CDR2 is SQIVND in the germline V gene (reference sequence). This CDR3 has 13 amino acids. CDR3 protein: CASSTSGGTEAFF. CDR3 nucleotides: TGTGCCAGTAGTACTTCGGGGGGCACTGAAGCTTTCTTT.

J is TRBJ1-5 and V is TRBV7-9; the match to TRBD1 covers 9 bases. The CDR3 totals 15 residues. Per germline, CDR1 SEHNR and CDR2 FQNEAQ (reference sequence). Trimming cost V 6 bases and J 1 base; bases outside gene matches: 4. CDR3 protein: CASSWTGVSNQPQHF. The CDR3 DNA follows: TGTGCCAGCAGTTGGACAGGGGTAAGCAATCAGCCCCAGCATTTT.

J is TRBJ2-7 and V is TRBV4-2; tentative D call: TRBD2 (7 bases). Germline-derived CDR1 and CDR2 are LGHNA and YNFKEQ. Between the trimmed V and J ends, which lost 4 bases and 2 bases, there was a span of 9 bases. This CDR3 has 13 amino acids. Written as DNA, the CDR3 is TGTGCCAGCAGCCCCGGGGGGCCCTACGAGCAGTACTTC. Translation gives CASSPGGPYEQYF.

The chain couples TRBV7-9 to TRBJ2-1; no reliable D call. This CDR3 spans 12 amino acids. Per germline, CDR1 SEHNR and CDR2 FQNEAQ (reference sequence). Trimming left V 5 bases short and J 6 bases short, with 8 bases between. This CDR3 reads CASSPDPNEQFF. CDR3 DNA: TGTGCCAGCAGCCCAGACCCCAATGAGCAGTTCTTC.

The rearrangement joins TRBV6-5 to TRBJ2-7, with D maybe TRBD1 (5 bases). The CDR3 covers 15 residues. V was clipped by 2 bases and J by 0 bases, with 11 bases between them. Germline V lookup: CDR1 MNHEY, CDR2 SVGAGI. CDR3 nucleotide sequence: TGTGCCAGCAGTTACACATCGACAGCCTCCTACGAGCAGTACTTC. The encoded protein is CASSYTSTASYEQYF.

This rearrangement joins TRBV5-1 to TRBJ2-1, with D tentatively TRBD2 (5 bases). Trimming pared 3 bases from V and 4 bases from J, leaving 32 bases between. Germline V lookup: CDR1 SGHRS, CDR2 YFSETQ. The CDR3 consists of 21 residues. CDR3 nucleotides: TGCGCCAGCAGCTCCCAGAGATGGAGCGGAAAAGAAATCGCCCTTTACAATGAGCAGTTCTTC. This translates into CASSSQRWSGKEIALYNEQFF.

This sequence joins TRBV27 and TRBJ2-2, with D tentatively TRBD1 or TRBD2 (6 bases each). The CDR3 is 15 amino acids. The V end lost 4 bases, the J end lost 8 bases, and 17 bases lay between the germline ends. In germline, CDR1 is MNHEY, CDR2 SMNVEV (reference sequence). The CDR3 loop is CASSYGRGLAGELFF. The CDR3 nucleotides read TGTGCCAGCAGTTACGGCCGGGGGCTGGCTGGGGAGCTGTTTTTT.

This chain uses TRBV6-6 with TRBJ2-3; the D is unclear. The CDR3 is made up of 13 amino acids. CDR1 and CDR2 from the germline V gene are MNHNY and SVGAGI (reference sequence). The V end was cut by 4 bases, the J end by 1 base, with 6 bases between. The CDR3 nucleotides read TGTGCCAGCAGTTTCCCGGGCACAGATACGCAGTATTTT. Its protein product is CASSFPGTDTQYF.

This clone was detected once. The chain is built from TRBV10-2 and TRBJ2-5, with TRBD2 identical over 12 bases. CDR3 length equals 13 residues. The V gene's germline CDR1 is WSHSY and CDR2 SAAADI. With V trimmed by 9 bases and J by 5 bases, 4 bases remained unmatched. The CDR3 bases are TGCGCCAGACTAGCGGGAGGATTGGAGACCCAGTACTTC. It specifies CARLAGGLETQYF.

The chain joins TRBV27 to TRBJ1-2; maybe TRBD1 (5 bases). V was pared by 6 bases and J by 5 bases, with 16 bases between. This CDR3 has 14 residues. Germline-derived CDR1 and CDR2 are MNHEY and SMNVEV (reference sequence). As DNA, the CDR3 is TGTGCCAGCAGAACCCGGGGGGGAGGGTATGGCTACACCTTC. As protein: CASRTRGGGYGYTF.

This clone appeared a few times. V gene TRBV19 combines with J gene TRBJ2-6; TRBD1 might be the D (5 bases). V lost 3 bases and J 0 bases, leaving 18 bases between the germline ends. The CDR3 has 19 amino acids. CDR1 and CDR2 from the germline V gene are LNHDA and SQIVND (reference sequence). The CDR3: CASSMSMGRVDSGANVLTF. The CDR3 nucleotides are TGTGCCAGTAGTATGAGTATGGGCAGGGTGGACTCTGGGGCCAACGTCCTGACTTTC.

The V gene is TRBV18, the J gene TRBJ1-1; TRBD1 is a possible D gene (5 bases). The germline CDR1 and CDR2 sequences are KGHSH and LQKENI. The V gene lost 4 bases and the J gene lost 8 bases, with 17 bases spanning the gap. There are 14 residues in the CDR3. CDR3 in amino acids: CASSQGRGFSEAFF. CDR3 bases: TGTGCCAGCTCACAGGGGCGGGGGTTTTCAGAAGCTTTCTTT.

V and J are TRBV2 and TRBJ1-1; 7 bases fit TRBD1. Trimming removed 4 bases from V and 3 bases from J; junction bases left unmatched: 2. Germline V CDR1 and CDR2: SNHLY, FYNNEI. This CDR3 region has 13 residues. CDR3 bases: TGTGCCAGCAGTGGGACAGGTTACACTGAAGCTTTCTTT. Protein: CASSGTGYTEAFF.

As DNA, the CDR3 is TGTGCCAGCTCAAAAACGGGACTAGGGGGGCCCTACGAGCAGTACTTC. It codes for CASSKTGLGGPYEQYF. The chain uses TRBV18 and TRBJ2-7, with 8 bases fitting TRBD2. Looked up from germline, CDR1 is KGHSH and CDR2 is LQKENI. V was clipped by 5 bases and J by 2 bases; unmatched bases: 11. The CDR3 extends over 16 amino acids.

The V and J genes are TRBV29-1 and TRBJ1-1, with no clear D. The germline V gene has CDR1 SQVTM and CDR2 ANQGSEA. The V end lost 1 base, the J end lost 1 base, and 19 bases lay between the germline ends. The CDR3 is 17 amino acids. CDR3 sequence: CSVEVPRWDSTNTEAFF. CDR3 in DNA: TGCAGCGTTGAAGTCCCCAGGTGGGATTCGACGAACACTGAAGCTTTCTTT.

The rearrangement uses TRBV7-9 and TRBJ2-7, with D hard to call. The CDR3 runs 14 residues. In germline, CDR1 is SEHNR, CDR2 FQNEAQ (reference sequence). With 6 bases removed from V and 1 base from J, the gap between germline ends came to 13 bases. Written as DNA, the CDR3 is TGTGCCAGCAGTGGGCCGACTTCGTCCTACGAGCAGTACTTC. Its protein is CASSGPTSSYEQYF.

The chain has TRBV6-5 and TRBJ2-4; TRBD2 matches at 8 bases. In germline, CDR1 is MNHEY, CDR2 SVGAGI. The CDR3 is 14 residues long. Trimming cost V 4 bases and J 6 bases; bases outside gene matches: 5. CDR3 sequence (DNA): TGTGCCAGCAGTTCCCGGGGACTAGGAAACATTCAGTACTTC. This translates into CASSSRGLGNIQYF.

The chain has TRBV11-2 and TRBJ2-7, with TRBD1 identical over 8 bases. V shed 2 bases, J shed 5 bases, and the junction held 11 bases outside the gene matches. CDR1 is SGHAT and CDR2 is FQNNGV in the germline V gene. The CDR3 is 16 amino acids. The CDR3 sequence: CASSLSPQGGGHEQYF. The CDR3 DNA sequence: TGTGCCAGCAGCTTAAGCCCACAGGGGGGTGGCCACGAGCAGTACTTC.

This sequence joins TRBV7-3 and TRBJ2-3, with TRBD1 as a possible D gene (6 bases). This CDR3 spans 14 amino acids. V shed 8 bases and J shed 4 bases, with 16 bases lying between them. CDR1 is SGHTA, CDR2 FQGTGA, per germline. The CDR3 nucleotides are TGTGCCAGCTCTGTTGGGTCAGGGGCAGATACGCAGTATTTT. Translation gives CASSVGSGADTQYF.

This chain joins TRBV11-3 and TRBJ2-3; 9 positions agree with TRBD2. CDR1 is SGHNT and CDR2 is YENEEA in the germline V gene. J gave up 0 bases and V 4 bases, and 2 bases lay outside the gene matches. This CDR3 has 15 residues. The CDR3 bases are TGTGCCAGCAGCTCTAGCGGGGCTAGCACAGATACGCAGTATTTT. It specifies CASSSSGASTDTQYF. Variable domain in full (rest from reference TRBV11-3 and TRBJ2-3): EAGVVQSPRYKIIEKKQPVAFWCNPISGHNTLYWYLQNLGQGPELLIRYENEEAVDDSQLPKDRFSAERLKGVDSTLKIQPAELGDSAVYLCASSSSGASTDTQYFGPGTRLTVL.

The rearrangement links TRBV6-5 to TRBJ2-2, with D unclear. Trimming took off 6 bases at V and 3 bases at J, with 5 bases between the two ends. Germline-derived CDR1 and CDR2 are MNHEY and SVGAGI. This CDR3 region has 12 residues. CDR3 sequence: CASRPHTGELFF. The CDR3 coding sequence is TGTGCCAGCAGACCCCACACCGGGGAGCTGTTTTTT.

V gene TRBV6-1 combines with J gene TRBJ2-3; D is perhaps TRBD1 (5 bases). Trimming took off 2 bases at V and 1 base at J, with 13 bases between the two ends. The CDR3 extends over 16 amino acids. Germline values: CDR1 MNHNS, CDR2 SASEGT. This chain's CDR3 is CASSEPVRVGTDTQYF. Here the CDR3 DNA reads TGTGCCAGCAGTGAACCCGTCAGGGTCGGCACAGATACGCAGTATTTT.

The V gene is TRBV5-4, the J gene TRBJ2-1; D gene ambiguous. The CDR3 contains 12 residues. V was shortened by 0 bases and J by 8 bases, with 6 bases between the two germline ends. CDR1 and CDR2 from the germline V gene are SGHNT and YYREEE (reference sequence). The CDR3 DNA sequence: TGTGCCAGCAGCTTGGAGACGTATGAGCAGTTCTTC. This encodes CASSLETYEQFF. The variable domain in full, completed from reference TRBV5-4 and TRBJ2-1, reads ETGVTQSPTHLIKTRGQQVTLRCSSQSGHNTVSWYQQALGQGPQFIFQYYREEENGRGNFPPRFSGLQFPNYSSELNVNALELDDSALYLCASSLETYEQFFGPGTRLTVL.

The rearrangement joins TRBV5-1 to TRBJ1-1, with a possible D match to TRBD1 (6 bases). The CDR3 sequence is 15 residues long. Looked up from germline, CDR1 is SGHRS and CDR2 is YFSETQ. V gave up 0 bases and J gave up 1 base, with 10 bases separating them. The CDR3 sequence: CASSLAGAANTEAFF. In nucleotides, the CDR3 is TGCGCCAGCAGCTTGGCGGGGGCGGCGAACACTGAAGCTTTCTTT.